The clone carrying this T cell receptor beta chain was detected once. The sample comes from a study of T cell changes during pregnancy in multiple sclerosis. The protocol was immunoSEQ multiplex PCR, while the TCRdb copy is restricted to in-frame clones and leaves out a portion. The data show 49,000 or so clones, with 90% to 95% seen just once and 4.5% to 5.5% held by the top ten. This sequence originates from a female donor with multiple sclerosis, enrolled in a pregnancy study. Material: CD8+ T cells from peripheral blood mononuclear cells, obtained before pregnancy.

The CDR3, as DNA: TGTGCCAGCAGCGTACGTAGCGTAGGCACAGATACGCAGTATTTT. The encoded protein is CASSVRSVGTDTQYF. The genes are TRBV9 and TRBJ2-3; perhaps TRBD2 as D (5 bases). The CDR3 contains 15 residues. The germline V gene encodes CDR1 SGDLS and CDR2 YYNGEE. Deletions cut 1 base from V and 1 base from J, with 10 bases between.